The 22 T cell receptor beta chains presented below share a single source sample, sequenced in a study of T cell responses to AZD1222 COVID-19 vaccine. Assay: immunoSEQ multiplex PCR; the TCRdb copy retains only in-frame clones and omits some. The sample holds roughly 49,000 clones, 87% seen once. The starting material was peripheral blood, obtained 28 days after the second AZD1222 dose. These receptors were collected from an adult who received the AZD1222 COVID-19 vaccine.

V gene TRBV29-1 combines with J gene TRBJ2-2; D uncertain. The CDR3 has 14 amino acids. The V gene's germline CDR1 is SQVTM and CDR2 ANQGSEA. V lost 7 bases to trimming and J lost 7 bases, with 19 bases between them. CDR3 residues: CSARASPVDGELFF. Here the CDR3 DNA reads TGCAGCGCCCGGGCCAGCCCGGTGGACGGGGAGCTGTTTTTT.

The CDR3 loop reads CASSRLAGESDTQYF. CDR3 nucleotides: TGCGCCAGCAGCCGGCTAGCGGGAGAATCAGATACGCAGTATTTT. The chain combines TRBV4-1 with TRBJ2-3, with 10 bases aligning to TRBD2. The ends lost 4 bases at V and 4 bases at J; junction bases unmatched: 5. The CDR3 contains 15 residues. Germline loops: CDR1 MGHRA, CDR2 YSYEKL.

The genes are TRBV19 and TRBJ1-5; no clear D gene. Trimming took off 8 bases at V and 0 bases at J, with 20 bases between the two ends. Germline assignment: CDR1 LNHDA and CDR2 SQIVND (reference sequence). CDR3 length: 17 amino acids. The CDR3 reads CASGPPPGPNSNQPQHF. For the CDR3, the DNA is TGTGCCAGTGGTCCACCTCCCGGGCCGAATAGCAATCAGCCCCAGCATTTT.

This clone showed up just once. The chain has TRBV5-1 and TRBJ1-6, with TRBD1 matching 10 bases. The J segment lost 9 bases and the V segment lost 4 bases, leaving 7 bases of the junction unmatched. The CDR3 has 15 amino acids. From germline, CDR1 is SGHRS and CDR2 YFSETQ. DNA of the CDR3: TGCGCCAGCAGCCCCGACAGGGGGCGAAGTTCACCCCTCCACTTT. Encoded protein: CASSPDRGRSSPLHF. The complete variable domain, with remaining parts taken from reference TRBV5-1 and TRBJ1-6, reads KAGVTQTPRYLIKTRGQQVTLSCSPISGHRSVSWYQQTPGQGLQFLFEYFSETQRNKGNFPGRFSGRQFSNSRSEMNVSTLELGDSALYLCASSPDRGRSSPLHFGNGTRLTVT.

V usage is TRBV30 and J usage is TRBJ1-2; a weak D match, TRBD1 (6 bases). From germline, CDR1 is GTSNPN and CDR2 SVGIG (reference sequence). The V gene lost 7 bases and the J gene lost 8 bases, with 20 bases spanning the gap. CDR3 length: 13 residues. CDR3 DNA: TGTGCCTTTGGGGGCCGGGGACGAGGGGGCTACACCTTC. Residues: CAFGGRGRGGYTF.

The CDR3 loop is CASSRNRDYGYTF. Here the CDR3 DNA reads TGTGCCAGCAGCCGAAACAGGGACTATGGCTACACCTTC. This rearrangement joins TRBV14 to TRBJ1-2; weak D call: TRBD1 (6 bases). V lost 4 bases and J 3 bases, leaving 9 bases between the germline ends. This CDR3 spans 13 amino acids. The germline gives CDR1 SGHDN, CDR2 FVKESK. The full variable domain, rest sourced from reference TRBV14 and TRBJ1-2, is EAGVTQFPSHSVIEKGQTVTLRCDPISGHDNLYWYRRVMGKEIKFLLHFVKESKQDESGMPNNRFLAERTGGTYSTLKVQPAELEDSGVYFCASSRNRDYGYTFGSGTRLTVV.

For the CDR3, the DNA is TGCAGCGGAGGGGATACGCGCACTGAAGCTTTCTTT. Protein product: CSGGDTRTEAFF. The V gene is TRBV29-1, the J gene TRBJ1-1, with a tentative D call TRBD1 (5 bases). Per the germline V gene, CDR1 is SQVTM and CDR2 is ANQGSEA. V was pared by 7 bases and J by 4 bases, with 13 bases between. The CDR3 loop spans 12 amino acids.

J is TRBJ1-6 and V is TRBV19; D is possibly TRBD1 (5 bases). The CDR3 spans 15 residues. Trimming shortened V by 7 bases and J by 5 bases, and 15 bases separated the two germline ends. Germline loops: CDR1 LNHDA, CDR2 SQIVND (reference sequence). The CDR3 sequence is CASTYRDGNNSPLHF. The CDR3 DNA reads TGTGCCAGTACTTACCGGGACGGCAATAATTCACCCCTCCACTTT.

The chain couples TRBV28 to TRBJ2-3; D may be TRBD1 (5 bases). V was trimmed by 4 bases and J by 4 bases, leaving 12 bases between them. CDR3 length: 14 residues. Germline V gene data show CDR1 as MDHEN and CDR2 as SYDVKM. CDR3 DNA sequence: TGTGCCAGCAGTTCTCCTGTAGGGGCAGATACGCAGTATTTT. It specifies CASSSPVGADTQYF.

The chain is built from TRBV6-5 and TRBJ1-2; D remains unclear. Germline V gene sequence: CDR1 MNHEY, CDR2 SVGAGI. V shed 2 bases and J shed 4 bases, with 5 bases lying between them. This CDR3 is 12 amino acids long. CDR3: CASSYAPYGYTF. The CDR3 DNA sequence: TGTGCCAGCAGTTACGCCCCCTATGGCTACACCTTC.

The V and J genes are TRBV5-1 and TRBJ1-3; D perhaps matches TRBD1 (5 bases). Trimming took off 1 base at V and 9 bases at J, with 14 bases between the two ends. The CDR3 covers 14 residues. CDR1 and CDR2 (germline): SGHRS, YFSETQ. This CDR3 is CASSLRQSEGTIYF. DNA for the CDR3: TGCGCCAGCAGCTTGCGACAGTCGGAGGGCACCATATATTTT.

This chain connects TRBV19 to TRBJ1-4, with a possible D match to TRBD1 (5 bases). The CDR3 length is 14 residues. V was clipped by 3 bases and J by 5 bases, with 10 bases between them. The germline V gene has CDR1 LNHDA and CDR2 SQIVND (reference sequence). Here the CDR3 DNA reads TGTGCCAGTAGTATCACGGGACTGAATGAAAAACTGTTTTTT. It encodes CASSITGLNEKLFF. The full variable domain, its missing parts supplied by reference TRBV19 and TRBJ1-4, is DGGITQSPKYLFRKEGQNVTLSCEQNLNHDAMYWYRQDPGQGLRLIYYSQIVNDFQKGDIAEGYSVSREKKESFPLTVTSAQKNPTAFYLCASSITGLNEKLFFGSGTQLSVL.

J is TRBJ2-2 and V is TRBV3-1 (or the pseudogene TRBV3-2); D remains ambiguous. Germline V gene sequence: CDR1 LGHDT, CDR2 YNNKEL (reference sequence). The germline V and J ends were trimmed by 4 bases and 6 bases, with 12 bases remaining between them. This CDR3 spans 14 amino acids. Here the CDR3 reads CASSPPTTSGELFF. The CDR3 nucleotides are TGTGCCAGCAGCCCTCCCACCACTTCCGGGGAGCTGTTTTTT.

In DNA form, the CDR3 reads TGTGCCAGCAGCTCTGGGGGGATCAAAAACATTCAGTACTTC. Protein product: CASSSGGIKNIQYF. J is TRBJ2-4 and V is TRBV7-8; the D gene is possibly TRBD2 (6 bases). Trimming removed 4 bases at V and 3 bases at J, with 10 bases between. Germline V gene lookup returns CDR1 SGHVS and CDR2 FQNEAQ. CDR3 size: 14 residues.

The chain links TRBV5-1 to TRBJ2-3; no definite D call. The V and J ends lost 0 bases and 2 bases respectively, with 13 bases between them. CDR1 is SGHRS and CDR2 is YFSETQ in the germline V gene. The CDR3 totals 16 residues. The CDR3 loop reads CASSLVPGALTDTQYF. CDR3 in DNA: TGCGCCAGCAGCTTGGTCCCCGGCGCCCTCACAGATACGCAGTATTTT.

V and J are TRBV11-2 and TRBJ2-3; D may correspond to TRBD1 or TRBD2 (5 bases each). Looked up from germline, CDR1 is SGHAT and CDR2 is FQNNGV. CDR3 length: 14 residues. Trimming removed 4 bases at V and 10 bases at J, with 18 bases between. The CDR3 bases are TGTGCCAGCAGCTCCGGGACCCACGGGGATGCGCAGTATTTT. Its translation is CASSSGTHGDAQYF.

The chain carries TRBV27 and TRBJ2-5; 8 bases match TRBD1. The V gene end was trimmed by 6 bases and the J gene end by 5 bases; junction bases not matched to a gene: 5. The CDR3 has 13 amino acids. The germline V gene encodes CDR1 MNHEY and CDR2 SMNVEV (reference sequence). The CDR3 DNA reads TGTGCCAGCAGGCGGACAGGGAGGGAGACCCAGTACTTC. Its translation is CASRRTGRETQYF.

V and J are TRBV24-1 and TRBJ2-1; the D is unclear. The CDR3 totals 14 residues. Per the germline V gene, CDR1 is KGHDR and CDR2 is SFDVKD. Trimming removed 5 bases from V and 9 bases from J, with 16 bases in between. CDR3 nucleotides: TGTGCCACCAGTGCAGCCTCTAGTTTGAGTGAGCAGTTCTTC. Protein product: CATSAASSLSEQFF.

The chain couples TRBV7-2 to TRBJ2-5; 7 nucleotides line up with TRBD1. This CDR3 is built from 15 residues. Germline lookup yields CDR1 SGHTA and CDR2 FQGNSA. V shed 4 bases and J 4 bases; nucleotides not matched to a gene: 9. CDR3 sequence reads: CASSSLTGYGETQYF. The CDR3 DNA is TGTGCCAGCAGCTCCTTGACAGGGTATGGAGAGACCCAGTACTTC. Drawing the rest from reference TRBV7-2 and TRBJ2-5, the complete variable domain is GAGVSQSPSNKVTEKGKDVELRCDPISGHTALYWYRQSLGQGLEFLIYFQGNSAPDKSGLPSDRFSAERTGGSVSTLTIQRTQQEDSAVYLCASSSLTGYGETQYFGPGTRLLVL.

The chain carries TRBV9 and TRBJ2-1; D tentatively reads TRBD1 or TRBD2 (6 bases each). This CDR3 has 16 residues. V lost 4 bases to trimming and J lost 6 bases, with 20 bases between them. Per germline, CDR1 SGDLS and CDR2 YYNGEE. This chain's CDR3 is CASSPSGGRWGNEQFF. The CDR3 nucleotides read TGTGCCAGCAGCCCGTCTGGGGGGCGGTGGGGCAATGAGCAGTTCTTC.

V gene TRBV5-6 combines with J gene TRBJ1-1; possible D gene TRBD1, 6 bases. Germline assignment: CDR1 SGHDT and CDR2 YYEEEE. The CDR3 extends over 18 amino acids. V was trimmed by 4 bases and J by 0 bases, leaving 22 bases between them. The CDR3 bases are TGTGCCAGCAGCGCGAACCTCAGGGGCGCCCTAATGAACACTGAAGCTTTCTTT. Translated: CASSANLRGALMNTEAFF. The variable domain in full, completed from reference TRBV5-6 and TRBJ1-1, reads DAGVTQSPTHLIKTRGQQVTLRCSPKSGHDTVSWYQQALGQGPQFIFQYYEEEERQRGNFPDRFSGHQFPNYSSELNVNALLLGDSALYLCASSANLRGALMNTEAFFGQGTRLTVV.

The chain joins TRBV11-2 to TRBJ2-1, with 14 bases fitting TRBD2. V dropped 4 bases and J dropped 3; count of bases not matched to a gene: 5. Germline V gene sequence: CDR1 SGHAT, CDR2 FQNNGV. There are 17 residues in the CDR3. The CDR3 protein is CASSSLGTSGSYNEQFF. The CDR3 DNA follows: TGTGCCAGCAGCTCCCTAGGGACTAGCGGGAGCTACAATGAGCAGTTCTTC.